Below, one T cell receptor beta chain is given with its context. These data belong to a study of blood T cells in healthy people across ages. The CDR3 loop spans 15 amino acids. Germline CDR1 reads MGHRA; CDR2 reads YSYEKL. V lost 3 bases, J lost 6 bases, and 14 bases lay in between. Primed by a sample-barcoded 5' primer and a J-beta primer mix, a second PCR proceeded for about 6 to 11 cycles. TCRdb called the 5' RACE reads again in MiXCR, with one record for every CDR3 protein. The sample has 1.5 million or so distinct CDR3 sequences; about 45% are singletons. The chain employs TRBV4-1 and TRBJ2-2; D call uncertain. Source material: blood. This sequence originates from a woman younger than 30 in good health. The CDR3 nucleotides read TGCGCCAGCAGCCAGCAGGCCGGGCTACCCGGGGAGCTGTTTTTT. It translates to CASSQQAGLPGELFF.